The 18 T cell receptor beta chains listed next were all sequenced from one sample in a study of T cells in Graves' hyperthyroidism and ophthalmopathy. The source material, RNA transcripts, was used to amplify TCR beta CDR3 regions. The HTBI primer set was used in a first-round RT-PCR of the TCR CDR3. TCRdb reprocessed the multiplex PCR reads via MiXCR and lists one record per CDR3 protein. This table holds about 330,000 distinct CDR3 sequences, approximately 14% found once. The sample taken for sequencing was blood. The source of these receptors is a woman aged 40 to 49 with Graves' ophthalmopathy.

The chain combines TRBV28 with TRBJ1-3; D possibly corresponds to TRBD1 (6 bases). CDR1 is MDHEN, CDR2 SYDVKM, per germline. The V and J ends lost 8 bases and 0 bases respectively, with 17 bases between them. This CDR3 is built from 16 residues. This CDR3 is CASRTGGAPSGNTIYF. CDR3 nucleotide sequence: TGTGCCAGCCGAACTGGGGGGGCCCCCTCTGGAAACACCATATATTTT. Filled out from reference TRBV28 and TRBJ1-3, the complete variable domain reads DVKVTQSSRYLVKRTGEKVFLECVQDMDHENMFWYRQDPGLGLRLIYFSYDVKMKEKGDIPEGYSVSREKKERFSLILESASTNQTSMYLCASRTGGAPSGNTIYFGEGSWLTVV.

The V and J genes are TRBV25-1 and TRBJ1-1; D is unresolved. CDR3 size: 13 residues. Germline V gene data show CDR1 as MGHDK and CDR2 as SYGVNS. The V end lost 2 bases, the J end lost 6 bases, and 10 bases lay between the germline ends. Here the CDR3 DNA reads TGTGCCAGCAGTGAAACAGAGAGATCTGAAGCTTTCTTT. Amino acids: CASSETERSEAFF.

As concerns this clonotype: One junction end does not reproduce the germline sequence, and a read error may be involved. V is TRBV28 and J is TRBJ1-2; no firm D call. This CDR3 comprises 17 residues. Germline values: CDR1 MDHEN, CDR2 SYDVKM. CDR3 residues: CASSQVGAGPFNSGYTF. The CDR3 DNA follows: TGTGCCAGCAGCCAAGTAGGTGCAGGCCCCTTTAACTCTGGCTACACCTTC.

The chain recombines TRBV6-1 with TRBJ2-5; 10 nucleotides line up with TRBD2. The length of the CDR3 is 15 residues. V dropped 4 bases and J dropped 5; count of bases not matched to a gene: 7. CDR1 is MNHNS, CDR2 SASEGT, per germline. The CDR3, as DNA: TGTGCCAGCAGTGGGGTGAGCGGGGGGGCTGAGACCCAGTACTTC. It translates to CASSGVSGGAETQYF.

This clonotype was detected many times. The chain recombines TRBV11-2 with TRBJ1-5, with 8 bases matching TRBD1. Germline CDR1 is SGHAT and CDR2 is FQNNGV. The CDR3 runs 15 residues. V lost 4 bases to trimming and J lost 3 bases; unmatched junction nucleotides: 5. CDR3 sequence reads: CASSYSGQDNQPQHF. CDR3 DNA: TGTGCCAGCAGCTACTCGGGACAGGACAATCAGCCCCAGCATTTT.

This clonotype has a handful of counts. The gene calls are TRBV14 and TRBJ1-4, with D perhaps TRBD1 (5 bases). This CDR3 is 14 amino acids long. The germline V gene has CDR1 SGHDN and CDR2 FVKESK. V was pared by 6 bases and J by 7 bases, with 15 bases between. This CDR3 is CASSQTVGVEKLFF. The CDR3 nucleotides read TGTGCCAGCAGTCAGACTGTGGGGGTTGAAAAACTGTTTTTT. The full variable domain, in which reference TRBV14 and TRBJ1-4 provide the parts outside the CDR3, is EAGVTQFPSHSVIEKGQTVTLRCDPISGHDNLYWYRRVMGKEIKFLLHFVKESKQDESGMPNNRFLAERTGGTYSTLKVQPAELEDSGVYFCASSQTVGVEKLFFGSGTQLSVL.

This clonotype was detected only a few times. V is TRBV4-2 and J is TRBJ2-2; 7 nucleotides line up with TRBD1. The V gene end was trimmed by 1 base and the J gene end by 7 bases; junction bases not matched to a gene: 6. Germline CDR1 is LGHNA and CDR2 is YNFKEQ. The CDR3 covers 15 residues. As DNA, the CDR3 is TGTGCCAGCAGCCAAGGACAGGGTGGAGGCGGGGAGCTGTTTTTT. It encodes CASSQGQGGGGELFF.

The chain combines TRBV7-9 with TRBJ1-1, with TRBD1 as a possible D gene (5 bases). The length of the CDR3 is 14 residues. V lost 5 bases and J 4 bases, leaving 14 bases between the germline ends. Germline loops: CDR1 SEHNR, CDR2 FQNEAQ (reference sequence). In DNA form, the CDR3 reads TGTGCCAGCAGCCTAGGGAGGGGAGTCACTGAAGCTTTCTTT. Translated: CASSLGRGVTEAFF.

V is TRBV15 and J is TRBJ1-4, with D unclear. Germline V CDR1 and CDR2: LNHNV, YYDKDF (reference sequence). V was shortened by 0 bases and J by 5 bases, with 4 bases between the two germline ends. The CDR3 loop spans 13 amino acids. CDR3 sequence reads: CATSRDGNEKLFF. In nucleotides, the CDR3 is TGTGCCACCAGCAGAGATGGGAATGAAAAACTGTTTTTT.

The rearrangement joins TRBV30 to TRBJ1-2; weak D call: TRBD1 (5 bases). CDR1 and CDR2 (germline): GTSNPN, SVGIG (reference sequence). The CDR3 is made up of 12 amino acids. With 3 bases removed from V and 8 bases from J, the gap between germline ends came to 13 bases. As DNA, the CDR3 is TGTGCCTGGAGCGCCACCCGACAGGGCTACACCTTC. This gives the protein CAWSATRQGYTF.

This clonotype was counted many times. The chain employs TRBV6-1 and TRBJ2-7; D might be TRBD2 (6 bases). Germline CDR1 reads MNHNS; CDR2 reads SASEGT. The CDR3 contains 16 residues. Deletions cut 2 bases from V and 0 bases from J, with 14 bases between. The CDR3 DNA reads TGTGCCAGCAGTGAAAGGTCAGCCGGGAGCTCCTACGAGCAGTACTTC. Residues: CASSERSAGSSYEQYF.

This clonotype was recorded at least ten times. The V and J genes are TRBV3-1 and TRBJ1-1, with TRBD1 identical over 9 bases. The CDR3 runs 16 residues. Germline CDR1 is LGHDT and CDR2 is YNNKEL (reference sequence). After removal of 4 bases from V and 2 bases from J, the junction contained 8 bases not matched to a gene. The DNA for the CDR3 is TGTGCCAGCAGCCCGGGACAGGGAAGAGGAAACACTGAAGCTTTCTTT. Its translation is CASSPGQGRGNTEAFF.

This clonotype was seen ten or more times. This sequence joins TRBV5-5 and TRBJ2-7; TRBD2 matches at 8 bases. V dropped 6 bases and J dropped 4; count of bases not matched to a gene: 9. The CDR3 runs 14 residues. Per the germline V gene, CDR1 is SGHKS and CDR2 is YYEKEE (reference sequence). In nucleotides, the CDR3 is TGTGCCAGCACCCCGCCAAGCGGGAGATACGAGCAGTACTTC. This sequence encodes CASTPPSGRYEQYF.

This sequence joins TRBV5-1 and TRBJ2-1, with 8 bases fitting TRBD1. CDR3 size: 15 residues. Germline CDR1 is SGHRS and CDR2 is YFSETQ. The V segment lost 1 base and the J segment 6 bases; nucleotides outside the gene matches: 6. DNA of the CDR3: TGCGCCAGCAGCTTGAATGGACAGGGTTTCAATGAGCAGTTCTTC. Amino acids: CASSLNGQGFNEQFF.

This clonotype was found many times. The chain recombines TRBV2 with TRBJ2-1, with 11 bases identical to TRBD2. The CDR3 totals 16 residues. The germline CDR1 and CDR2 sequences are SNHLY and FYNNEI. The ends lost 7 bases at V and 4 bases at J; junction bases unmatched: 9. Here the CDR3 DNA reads TGTGCCAGCAAACAATCCGGGACTAGCGGTTACAATGAGCAGTTCTTC. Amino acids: CASKQSGTSGYNEQFF.

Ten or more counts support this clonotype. The CDR3 reads CASSKIPNTEAFF. The CDR3 coding sequence is TGTGCCAGCAGTAAAATACCTAACACTGAAGCTTTCTTT. The chain couples TRBV12-3 or TRBV12-4 to TRBJ1-1, with D uncertain. V was trimmed by 5 bases and J by 2 bases, leaving 9 bases between them. The CDR3 spans 13 residues.

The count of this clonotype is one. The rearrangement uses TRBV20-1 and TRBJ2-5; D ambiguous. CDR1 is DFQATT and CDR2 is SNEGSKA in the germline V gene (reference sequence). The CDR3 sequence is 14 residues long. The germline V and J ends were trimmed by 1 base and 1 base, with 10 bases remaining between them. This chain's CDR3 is CSARGWVFQETQYF. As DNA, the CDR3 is TGCAGTGCTAGAGGGTGGGTCTTCCAAGAGACCCAGTACTTC.

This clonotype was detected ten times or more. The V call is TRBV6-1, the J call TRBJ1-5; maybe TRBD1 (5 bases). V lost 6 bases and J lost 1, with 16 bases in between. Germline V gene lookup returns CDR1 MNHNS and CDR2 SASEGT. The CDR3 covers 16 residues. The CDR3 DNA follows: TGTGCCAGCAGGAGGGGCCTTCAATGGAGCAATCAGCCCCAGCATTTT. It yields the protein CASRRGLQWSNQPQHF.